A selection of T cell receptor beta chains follows, all from one sample in a study of T-cell reconstitution after alpha-beta-depleted transplantation in children. MiXCR was run by TCRdb on the PCR reads, yielding one entry per CDR3 protein. Of about 980,000 distinct CDR3 sequences in the sample, about 29% are singletons; the top ten hold about 28%. The sample consisted of PBMCs, mostly from graft donor cells, taken 360 days after TCRalphabeta/CD19-depleted stem cell transplant. These receptor sequences come from a boy younger than two who had a stem cell transplant for SCID, so the T cells may come from the graft donor. The CDR3 runs from the conserved cysteine through the conserved F or W. D genes are given only for firm matches. Clone size is stated in some rows and not others, as once, few, many or a class when expanded.

D: TRBD1
V: TRBV5-1
J: TRBJ2-1
size: many
CDR3: CASSPGQAYNEQFF
DNA: TGCGCCAGCAGCCCCGGACAGGCTTACAATGAGCAGTTCTTC

D: NA
V: TRBV2
J: TRBJ2-1
size: NA
CDR3: CASSERRGGYNEQFF
DNA: TGTGCCAGCAGTGAGCGCCGGGGTGGGTACAATGAGCAGTTCTTC

D: NA
V: TRBV7-3
J: TRBJ2-7
size: few
CDR3: CASSLSLDSMGSFYEQYF
DNA: TGTGCCAGCAGCTTAAGTCTCGACAGTATGGGTTCCTTCTACGAGCAGTACTTC

D: NA
V: TRBV18
J: TRBJ2-5
size: NA
CDR3: CASSPLGGAGEETQYF
DNA: TGTGCCAGCTCACCCCTAGGAGGGGCGGGTGAAGAGACCCAGTACTTC

D: NA
V: TRBV5-1
J: TRBJ2-7
size: NA
CDR3: CASSGPDKDPYEQYF
DNA: TGCGCCAGCAGCGGGCCGGACAAGGACCCCTACGAGCAGTACTTC

D: TRBD1
V: TRBV12-3/TRBV12-4
J: TRBJ1-2
size: NA
CDR3: CASSLGGQGIQGYTF
DNA: TGTGCCAGCAGTTTAGGGGGACAGGGAATCCAGGGCTACACCTTC

D: NA
V: TRBV3-1
J: TRBJ2-6
size: NA
CDR3: CASSQVGGYSGANVLTF
DNA: TGTGCCAGCAGCCAAGTGGGGGGTTACTCTGGGGCCAACGTCCTGACTTTC

D: TRBD1
V: TRBV27
J: TRBJ2-7
size: few
CDR3: CASSFQGGVGNEQYF
DNA: TGTGCCAGCAGTTTCCAAGGGGGCGTTGGGAACGAGCAGTACTTC

D: TRBD2
V: TRBV11-2
J: TRBJ2-1
size: many
CDR3: CAGAVASGYNEQFF
DNA: TGTGCCGGAGCAGTGGCTAGCGGGTACAATGAGCAGTTCTTC

D: NA
V: TRBV9
J: TRBJ2-7
size: few
CDR3: CASSANFGEQYF
DNA: TGTGCCAGCAGCGCCAACTTCGGCGAGCAGTACTTC

D: NA
V: TRBV20-1
J: TRBJ2-1
size: few
CDR3: CSAKGEGGSYNEQFF
DNA: TGCAGTGCTAAGGGGGAAGGGGGCTCCTACAATGAGCAGTTCTTC

D: TRBD2
V: TRBV5-5
J: TRBJ2-5
size: few
CDR3: CASSSPRLAPLLQETQYF
DNA: TGTGCCAGCAGCTCCCCCCGACTAGCCCCCCTTCTCCAAGAGACCCAGTACTTC

D: NA
V: TRBV9
J: TRBJ2-1
size: few
CDR3: CASSVDERDEQFF
DNA: TGTGCCAGCAGCGTAGATGAGAGGGATGAGCAGTTCTTC

D: TRBD2
V: TRBV12-3/TRBV12-4
J: TRBJ2-3
size: NA
CDR3: CASSSTPGLAGTDTQYF
DNA: TGTGCCAGCAGTTCTACGCCCGGACTAGCGGGCACAGATACGCAGTATTTT

D: NA
V: TRBV6-2/TRBV6-3
J: TRBJ1-1
size: NA
CDR3: CASSLGFTAEAFF
DNA: TGTGCCAGCAGTTTAGGTTTCACTGCAGAAGCTTTCTTT

D: NA
V: TRBV5-1
J: TRBJ1-1
size: NA
CDR3: CASSFAPTESVDTEAFF
DNA: TGCGCCAGCAGCTTCGCCCCCACAGAATCGGTCGACACTGAAGCTTTCTTT

D: NA
V: TRBV15
J: TRBJ1-5
size: NA
CDR3: CATSRFSGNQPQHF
DNA: TGTGCCACCAGCAGATTTAGTGGCAATCAGCCCCAGCATTTT

D: NA
V: TRBV5-1
J: TRBJ2-1
size: few
CDR3: CASSLIGGYSGNEQFF
DNA: TGCGCCAGCAGCTTAATCGGGGGTTATTCAGGCAATGAGCAGTTCTTC

D: NA
V: TRBV15
J: TRBJ2-7
size: few
CDR3: CATSKQGPGEQYF
DNA: TGTGCCACCAGCAAACAGGGTCCGGGGGAGCAGTACTTC

D: TRBD1
V: TRBV6-1
J: TRBJ2-1
size: NA
CDR3: CATLPAGGPYNEQFF
DNA: TGTGCCACCTTACCCGCAGGGGGCCCCTACAATGAGCAGTTCTTC

D: TRBD1
V: TRBV5-1
J: TRBJ2-6
size: NA
CDR3: CASSGAGQVPAGANVLTF
DNA: TGCGCCAGCAGCGGAGCCGGACAGGTCCCAGCGGGGGCCAACGTCCTGACTTTC

D: TRBD1
V: TRBV29-1
J: TRBJ2-2
size: NA
CDR3: CSGTGAAGELFF
DNA: TGCAGCGGTACAGGGGCGGCCGGGGAGCTGTTTTTT

D: NA
V: TRBV5-1
J: TRBJ1-2
size: few
CDR3: CASSFGGVDYGYTF
DNA: TGCGCCAGCAGCTTTGGAGGGGTCGACTATGGCTACACCTTC

D: TRBD1
V: TRBV5-5
J: TRBJ2-5
size: NA
CDR3: CASSFRDRVGETQYF
DNA: TGTGCCAGCAGCTTCCGGGACAGGGTCGGGGAGACCCAGTACTTC

D: TRBD2
V: TRBV9
J: TRBJ2-1
size: few
CDR3: CASSSTGGAYNEQFF
DNA: TGTGCCAGCAGCTCGACGGGGGGGGCCTACAATGAGCAGTTCTTC